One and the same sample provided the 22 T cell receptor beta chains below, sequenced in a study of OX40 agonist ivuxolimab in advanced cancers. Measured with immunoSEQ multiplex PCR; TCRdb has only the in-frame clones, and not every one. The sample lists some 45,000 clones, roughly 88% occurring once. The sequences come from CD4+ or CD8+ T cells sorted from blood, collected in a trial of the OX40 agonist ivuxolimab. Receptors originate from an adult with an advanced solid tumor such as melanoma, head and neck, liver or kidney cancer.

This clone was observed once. The CDR3 reads CATAKGSSHEKLFF. The CDR3 coding sequence is TGTGCCACCGCAAAGGGGAGTTCCCATGAAAAACTGTTTTTT. The genes are TRBV19 and TRBJ1-4; D is possibly TRBD1 (5 bases). V lost 10 bases, J lost 6 bases, and 18 bases lay in between. Per the germline V gene, CDR1 is LNHDA and CDR2 is SQIVND (reference sequence). There are 14 residues in the CDR3.

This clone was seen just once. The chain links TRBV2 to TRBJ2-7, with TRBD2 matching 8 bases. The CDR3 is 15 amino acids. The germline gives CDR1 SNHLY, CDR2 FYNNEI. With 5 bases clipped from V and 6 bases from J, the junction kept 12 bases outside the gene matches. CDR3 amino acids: CASSWGPAGVREQYF. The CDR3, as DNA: TGTGCCAGCAGTTGGGGCCCAGCGGGAGTCCGCGAGCAGTACTTC.

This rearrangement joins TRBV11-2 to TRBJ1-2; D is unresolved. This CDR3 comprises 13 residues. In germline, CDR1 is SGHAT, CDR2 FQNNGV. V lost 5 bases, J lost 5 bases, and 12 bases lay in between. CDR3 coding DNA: TGTGCCAGCAGCCCACCTTGGGGTTATGGCTACACCTTC. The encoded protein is CASSPPWGYGYTF.

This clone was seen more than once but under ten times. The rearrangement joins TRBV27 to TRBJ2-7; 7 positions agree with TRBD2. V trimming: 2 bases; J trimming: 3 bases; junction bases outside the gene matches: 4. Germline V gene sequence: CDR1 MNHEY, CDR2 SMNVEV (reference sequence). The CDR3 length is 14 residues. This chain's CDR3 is CASSLQSGNYEQYF. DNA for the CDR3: TGTGCCAGCAGTTTACAAAGCGGGAACTACGAGCAGTACTTC.

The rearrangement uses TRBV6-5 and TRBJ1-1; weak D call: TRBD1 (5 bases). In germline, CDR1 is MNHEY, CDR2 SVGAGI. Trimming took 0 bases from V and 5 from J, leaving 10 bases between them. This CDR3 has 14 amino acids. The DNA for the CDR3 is TGTGCCAGCAGTTACTCGGGGGGGGGAACTGAAGCTTTCTTT. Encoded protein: CASSYSGGGTEAFF.

The CDR3 nucleotides read TGCGCCAGCAGCTTGGACACCTACGAGCAGTACTTC. Amino acids: CASSLDTYEQYF. The chain links TRBV5-1 to TRBJ2-7; D gene uncertain. Germline V CDR1 and CDR2: SGHRS, YFSETQ. The CDR3 runs to 12 residues. V dropped 0 bases and J dropped 2 bases, with 3 bases sitting between them.

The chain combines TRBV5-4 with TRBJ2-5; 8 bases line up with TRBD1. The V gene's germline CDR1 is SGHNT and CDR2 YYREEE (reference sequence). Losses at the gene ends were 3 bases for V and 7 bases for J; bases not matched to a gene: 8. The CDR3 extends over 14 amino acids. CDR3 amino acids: CASSSPDRDVTQYF. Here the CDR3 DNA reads TGTGCCAGCAGCTCGCCGGACAGGGACGTGACCCAGTACTTC.

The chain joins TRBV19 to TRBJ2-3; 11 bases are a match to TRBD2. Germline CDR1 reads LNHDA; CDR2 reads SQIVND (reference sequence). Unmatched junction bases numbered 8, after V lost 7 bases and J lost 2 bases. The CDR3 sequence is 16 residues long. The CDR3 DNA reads TGTGCCAGTACCCTCCATAGCGGGAGGGCCACAGATACGCAGTATTTT. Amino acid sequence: CASTLHSGRATDTQYF.

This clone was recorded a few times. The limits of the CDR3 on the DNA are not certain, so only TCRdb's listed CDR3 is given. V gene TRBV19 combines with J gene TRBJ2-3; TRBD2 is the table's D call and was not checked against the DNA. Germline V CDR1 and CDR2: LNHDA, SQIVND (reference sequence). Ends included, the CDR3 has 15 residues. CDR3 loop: CASSIRARRADTQYF.

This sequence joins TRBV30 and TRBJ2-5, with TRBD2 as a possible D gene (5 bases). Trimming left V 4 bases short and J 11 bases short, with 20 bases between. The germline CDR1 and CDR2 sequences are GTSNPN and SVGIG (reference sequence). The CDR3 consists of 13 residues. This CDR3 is CAWNSRGSGEQYF. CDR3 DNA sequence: TGTGCCTGGAACTCCAGAGGAAGTGGGGAGCAGTACTTC.

The CDR3 region is CASSYSGVSEAFF. CDR3 DNA: TGTGCCAGCAGTTACTCGGGGGTATCTGAAGCTTTCTTT. This sequence joins TRBV6-5 and TRBJ1-1; D is perhaps TRBD1 (5 bases). The V gene lost 0 bases and the J gene lost 6 bases, with 8 bases spanning the gap. Germline CDR1 reads MNHEY; CDR2 reads SVGAGI. The CDR3 has 13 residues.

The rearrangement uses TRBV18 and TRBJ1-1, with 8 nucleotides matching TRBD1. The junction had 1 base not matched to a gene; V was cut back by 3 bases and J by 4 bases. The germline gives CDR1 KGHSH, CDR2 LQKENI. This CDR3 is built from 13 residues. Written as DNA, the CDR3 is TGTGCCAGCTCACCCGGACAGGGCACTGAAGCTTTCTTT. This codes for CASSPGQGTEAFF.

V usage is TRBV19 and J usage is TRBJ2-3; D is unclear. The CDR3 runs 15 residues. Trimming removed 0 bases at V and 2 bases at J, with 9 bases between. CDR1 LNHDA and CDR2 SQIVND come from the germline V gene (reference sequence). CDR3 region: CASSIDTGPTDTQYF. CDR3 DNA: TGTGCCAGTAGTATAGATACCGGCCCCACAGATACGCAGTATTTT.

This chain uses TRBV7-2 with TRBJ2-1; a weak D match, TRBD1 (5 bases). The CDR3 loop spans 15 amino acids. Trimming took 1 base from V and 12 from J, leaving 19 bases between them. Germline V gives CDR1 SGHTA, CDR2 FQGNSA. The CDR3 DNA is TGTGCCAGCAGCTTAGAAGGGGCTAGGGCCGTCTGGCAGTTCTTC. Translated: CASSLEGARAVWQFF.

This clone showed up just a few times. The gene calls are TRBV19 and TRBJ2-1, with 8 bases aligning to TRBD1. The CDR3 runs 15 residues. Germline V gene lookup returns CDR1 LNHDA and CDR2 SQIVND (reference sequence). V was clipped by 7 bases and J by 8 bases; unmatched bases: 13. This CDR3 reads CASTPGTGLVHEQFF. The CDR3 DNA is TGTGCCAGTACTCCCGGGACAGGTTTAGTGCATGAGCAGTTCTTC.

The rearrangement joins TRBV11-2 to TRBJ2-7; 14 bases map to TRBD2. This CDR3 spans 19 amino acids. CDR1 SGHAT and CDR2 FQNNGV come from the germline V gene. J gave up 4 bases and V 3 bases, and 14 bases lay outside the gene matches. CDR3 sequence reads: CASSFAAMGLAGEFYEQYF. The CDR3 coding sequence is TGTGCCAGCAGCTTCGCAGCTATGGGACTAGCGGGAGAGTTTTACGAGCAGTACTTC.

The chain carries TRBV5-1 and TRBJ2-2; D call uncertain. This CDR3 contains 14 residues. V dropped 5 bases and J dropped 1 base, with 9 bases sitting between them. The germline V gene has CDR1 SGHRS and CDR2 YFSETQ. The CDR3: CASSSLGNTGELFF. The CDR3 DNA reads TGCGCCAGCAGTAGTTTGGGGAACACCGGGGAGCTGTTTTTT.

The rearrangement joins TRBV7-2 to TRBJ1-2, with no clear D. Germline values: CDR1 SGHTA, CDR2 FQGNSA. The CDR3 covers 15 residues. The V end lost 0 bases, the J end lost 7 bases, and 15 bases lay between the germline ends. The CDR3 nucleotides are TGTGCCAGCAGCTTAGCGTCACTTTTGGAAGGTGGCTACACCTTC. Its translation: CASSLASLLEGGYTF.

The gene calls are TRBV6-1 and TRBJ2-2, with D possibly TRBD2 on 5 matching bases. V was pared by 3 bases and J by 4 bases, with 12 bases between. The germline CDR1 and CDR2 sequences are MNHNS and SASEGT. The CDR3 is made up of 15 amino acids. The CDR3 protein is CASSDWIAPTGELFF. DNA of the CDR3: TGTGCCAGCAGTGACTGGATAGCGCCCACCGGGGAGCTGTTTTTT.

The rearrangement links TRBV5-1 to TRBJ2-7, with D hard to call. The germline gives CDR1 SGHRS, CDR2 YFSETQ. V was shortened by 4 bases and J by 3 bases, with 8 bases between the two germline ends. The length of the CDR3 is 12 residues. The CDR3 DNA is TGCGCCAGCAGCCAGACTGGCTACGAGCAGTACTTC. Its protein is CASSQTGYEQYF.

The CDR3 DNA reads TGTGCCAGCAGCTTAGCGCTCCTCAGGGGAACCGATACGCAGTATTTT. Translating gives CASSLALLRGTDTQYF. The rearrangement joins TRBV7-2 to TRBJ2-3, with D possibly being TRBD1 (6 bases). CDR1 is SGHTA and CDR2 is FQGNSA in the germline V gene. V dropped 0 bases and J dropped 6 bases, with 16 bases sitting between them. There are 16 residues in the CDR3.

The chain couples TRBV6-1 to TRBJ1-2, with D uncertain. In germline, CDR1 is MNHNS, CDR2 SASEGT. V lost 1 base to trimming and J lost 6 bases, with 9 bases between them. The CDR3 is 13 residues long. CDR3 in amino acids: CASSEDGSHGYTF. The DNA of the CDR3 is TGTGCCAGCAGTGAAGACGGGTCCCATGGCTACACCTTC.